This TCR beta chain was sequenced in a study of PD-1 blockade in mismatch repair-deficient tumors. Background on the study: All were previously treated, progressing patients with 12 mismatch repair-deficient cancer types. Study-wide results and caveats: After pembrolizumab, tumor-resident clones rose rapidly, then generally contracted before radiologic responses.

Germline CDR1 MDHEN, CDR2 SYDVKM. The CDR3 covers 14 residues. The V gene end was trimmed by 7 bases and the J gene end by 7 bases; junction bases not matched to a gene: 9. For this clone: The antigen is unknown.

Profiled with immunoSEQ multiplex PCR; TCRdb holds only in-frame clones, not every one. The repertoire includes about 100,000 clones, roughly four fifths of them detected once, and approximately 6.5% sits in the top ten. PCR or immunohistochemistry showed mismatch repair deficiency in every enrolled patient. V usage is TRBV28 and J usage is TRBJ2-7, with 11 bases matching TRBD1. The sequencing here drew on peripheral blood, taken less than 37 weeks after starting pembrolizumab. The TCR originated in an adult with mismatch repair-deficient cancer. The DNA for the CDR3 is TGTGCCAGCACCTCGGACAGGGGGCGGTTAGAGCAGTACTTC. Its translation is CASTSDRGRLEQYF.